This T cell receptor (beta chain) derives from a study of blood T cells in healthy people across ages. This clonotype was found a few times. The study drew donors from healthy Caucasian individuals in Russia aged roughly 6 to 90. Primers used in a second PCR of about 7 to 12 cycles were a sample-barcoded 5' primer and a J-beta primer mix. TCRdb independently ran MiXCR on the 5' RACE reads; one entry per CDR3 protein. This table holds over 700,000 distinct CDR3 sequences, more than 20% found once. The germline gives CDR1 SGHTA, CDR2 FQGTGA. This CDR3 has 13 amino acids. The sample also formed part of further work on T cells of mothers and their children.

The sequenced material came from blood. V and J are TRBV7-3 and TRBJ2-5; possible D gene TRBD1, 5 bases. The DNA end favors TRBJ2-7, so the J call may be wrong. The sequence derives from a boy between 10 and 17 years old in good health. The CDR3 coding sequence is TGTGCCAGCAGCTTAATGGAAGGGGCCGAGCAGTACTTC. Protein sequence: CASSLMEGAEQYF.